The 22 T cell receptor beta chains reported below all come from one sample, sequenced in a study of blood T cell repertoires in COVID-19. Here immunoSEQ multiplex PCR was the method, and the copy in TCRdb shows in-frame clones only, minus some. This table holds under 200,000 clones, around nine tenths found once. The source material was peripheral blood. Receptor source: a man between 65 and 85 years old with acute or convalescent COVID-19.

The chain recombines TRBV19 with TRBJ1-1; TRBD1 matches at 9 bases. The CDR3 length is 16 residues. With V trimmed by 0 bases and J by 4 bases, 6 bases remained unmatched. Germline V gene data show CDR1 as LNHDA and CDR2 as SQIVND (reference sequence). The CDR3: CASSIDGTGRGTEAFF. The CDR3 coding sequence is TGTGCCAGTAGTATAGATGGGACAGGGAGAGGCACTGAAGCTTTCTTT. Variable domain in full (rest from reference TRBV19 and TRBJ1-1): DGGITQSPKYLFRKEGQNVTLSCEQNLNHDAMYWYRQDPGQGLRLIYYSQIVNDFQKGDIAEGYSVSREKKESFPLTVTSAQKNPTAFYLCASSIDGTGRGTEAFFGQGTRLTVV.

In the case of this clone: At one of its ends the junction is not consistent with the germline gene, which may arise from a read error. The gene calls are TRBV7-3 and TRBJ2-7, with 12 bases that match TRBD2. Germline-derived CDR1 and CDR2 are SGHTA and FQGTGA. CDR3 length equals 20 residues. This CDR3 reads CASGLTGDRERLAGEREQYF. The CDR3 region has the DNA TGTGCCAGCGGCTTAACCGGGGACAGGGAAAGACTAGCGGGAGAACGCGAGCAGTACTTC.

DNA for the CDR3: TGTGCCAGCTCACGCCTAGTCACCTACGAGCAGTACTTC. Translation gives CASSRLVTYEQYF. The chain joins TRBV18 to TRBJ2-7, with no clear D. The germline gives CDR1 KGHSH, CDR2 LQKENI. Between the trimmed V and J ends, which lost 4 bases and 2 bases, there was a span of 9 bases. This CDR3 contains 13 residues.

This clone showed up just a few times. The chain is built from TRBV27 and TRBJ2-7, with a tentative D call TRBD2 (5 bases). This CDR3 comprises 13 residues. V gave up 6 bases and J gave up 2 bases, with 11 bases separating them. Germline CDR1 is MNHEY and CDR2 is SMNVEV (reference sequence). CDR3 sequence reads: CASSSGLPYEQYF. The CDR3 DNA is TGTGCCAGCAGCTCCGGACTTCCCTACGAGCAGTACTTC.

Here the CDR3 DNA reads TGTGCCAGCACCCCGGGGGGCTCTGGAAACACCATATATTTT. Amino acids: CASTPGGSGNTIYF. This rearrangement joins TRBV6-5 to TRBJ1-3, with D possibly matching TRBD1 (5 bases). The V end lost 7 bases, the J end lost 0 bases, and 10 bases lay between the germline ends. The germline gives CDR1 MNHEY, CDR2 SVGAGI. The CDR3 covers 14 residues.

The chain couples TRBV15 to TRBJ1-2, with 7 bases fitting TRBD1. CDR3 length equals 15 residues. In germline, CDR1 is LNHNV, CDR2 YYDKDF (reference sequence). With 0 bases clipped from V and 4 bases from J, the junction kept 5 bases outside the gene matches. CDR3 DNA sequence: TGTGCCACCAGCAGAGACGCGACAGGGCCCTATGGCTACACCTTC. This translates into CATSRDATGPYGYTF.

This clone was recorded once. A junction end diverges from the germline sequence, so it may reflect a read error. V and J are TRBV2 and TRBJ2-5; possible D gene TRBD1, 5 bases. CDR1 and CDR2 from the germline V gene are SNHLY and FYNNEI. The CDR3 is 14 residues long. CDR3 DNA sequence: TGTGCCAGCAATGAAGGGCAGTGGGGCGAGACCCAGTACTTC. Translated: CASNEGQWGETQYF.

The chain recombines TRBV6-1 with TRBJ1-6, with D perhaps TRBD1 (6 bases). CDR1 is MNHNS, CDR2 SASEGT, per germline. The CDR3 runs 15 residues. With 3 bases removed from V and 10 bases from J, the gap between germline ends came to 16 bases. CDR3 DNA: TGTGCCAGCAGTGAGGTAACCAGGGGAGGGTCACCCCTCCACTTT. This translates into CASSEVTRGGSPLHF.

This clone was seen more than once but under ten times. The chain links TRBV24-1 to TRBJ1-4, with a tentative D call TRBD1 (5 bases). CDR1 is KGHDR, CDR2 SFDVKD, per germline. The CDR3 extends over 15 amino acids. V was clipped by 1 base and J by 8 bases, with 13 bases between them. This CDR3 is CATSDLVSGEEKLFF. Here the CDR3 DNA reads TGTGCCACCAGTGATTTAGTTTCGGGGGAGGAAAAACTGTTTTTT.

V usage is TRBV7-2 and J usage is TRBJ1-1; D is possibly TRBD1 (5 bases). This CDR3 has 16 amino acids. Germline CDR1 and CDR2: SGHTA and FQGNSA. Trimming removed 5 bases at V and 5 bases at J, with 21 bases between. The CDR3 DNA sequence: TGTGCCAGCAGCCTACAGGTTTTAAAGGGGTCGACTGAAGCTTTCTTT. It encodes CASSLQVLKGSTEAFF. Complete variable domain (other parts from reference TRBV7-2 and TRBJ1-1): GAGVSQSPSNKVTEKGKDVELRCDPISGHTALYWYRQSLGQGLEFLIYFQGNSAPDKSGLPSDRFSAERTGGSVSTLTIQRTQQEDSAVYLCASSLQVLKGSTEAFFGQGTRLTVV.

This chain links TRBV18 with TRBJ2-1; D is unresolved. Trimming shortened V by 3 bases and J by 6 bases, and 9 bases separated the two germline ends. The CDR3 covers 13 residues. Germline V gene sequence: CDR1 KGHSH, CDR2 LQKENI. The CDR3 here is CASSPTHGNEQFF. The DNA for the CDR3 is TGTGCCAGCTCACCCACACATGGCAATGAGCAGTTCTTC.

The CDR3 region is CASSQTWTGGETQYF. CDR3 DNA sequence: TGTGCCAGCAGCCAAACCTGGACAGGGGGGGAGACCCAGTACTTC. V and J are TRBV4-2 and TRBJ2-5, with 10 bases aligning to TRBD1. The CDR3 contains 15 residues. J was trimmed by 5 bases and V by 2 bases; bases with no gene match: 5. Per the germline V gene, CDR1 is LGHNA and CDR2 is YNFKEQ.

V is TRBV3-1 (or the pseudogene TRBV3-2) and J is TRBJ1-2, with D maybe TRBD1 (5 bases). The germline V gene encodes CDR1 LGHDT and CDR2 YNNKEL (reference sequence). The V end lost 4 bases, the J end lost 8 bases, and 17 bases lay between the germline ends. There are 14 residues in the CDR3. The CDR3 loop reads CASSRRAGIWGYTF. CDR3 DNA: TGTGCCAGCAGCCGGAGAGCAGGGATTTGGGGCTACACCTTC.

J is TRBJ1-1 and V is TRBV11-2; possible D gene TRBD1, 6 bases. V was pared by 5 bases and J by 5 bases, with 9 bases between. The CDR3 contains 12 residues. Germline values: CDR1 SGHAT, CDR2 FQNNGV. The CDR3 DNA reads as TGTGCCAGCAGCCCTGGACAGACTGAAGCTTTCTTT. Translation gives CASSPGQTEAFF.

The chain couples TRBV19 to TRBJ2-7; 13 bases agree with TRBD2. J lost 3 bases, V lost 7 bases, and 6 bases had no gene match. Germline V gene lookup returns CDR1 LNHDA and CDR2 SQIVND (reference sequence). The CDR3 is 15 residues long. Here the CDR3 reads CASTRLAGGLYEQYF. CDR3 nucleotide sequence: TGTGCCAGTACCCGACTAGCGGGAGGTCTCTACGAGCAGTACTTC.

The gene calls are TRBV5-1 and TRBJ1-2, with no clear D. Trimming pared 4 bases from V and 0 bases from J, leaving 4 bases between. The germline CDR1 and CDR2 sequences are SGHRS and YFSETQ. This CDR3 contains 12 residues. Here the CDR3 DNA reads TGCGCCAGCAGCAATACTAACTATGGCTACACCTTC. Its translation is CASSNTNYGYTF. Together with reference TRBV5-1 and TRBJ1-2, the CDR3 gives the full variable domain: KAGVTQTPRYLIKTRGQQVTLSCSPISGHRSVSWYQQTPGQGLQFLFEYFSETQRNKGNFPGRFSGRQFSNSRSEMNVSTLELGDSALYLCASSNTNYGYTFGSGTRLTVV.

The V gene is TRBV5-4, the J gene TRBJ1-1; D unclear. The germline V and J ends were trimmed by 0 bases and 0 bases, with 12 bases remaining between them. The CDR3 is 16 amino acids. Germline CDR1 reads SGHNT; CDR2 reads YYREEE (reference sequence). CDR3 coding DNA: TGTGCCAGCAGCTTGGGCCCTCCTACCTTGAACACTGAAGCTTTCTTT. As protein: CASSLGPPTLNTEAFF. Full variable domain (missing parts from reference TRBV5-4 and TRBJ1-1): ETGVTQSPTHLIKTRGQQVTLRCSSQSGHNTVSWYQQALGQGPQFIFQYYREEENGRGNFPPRFSGLQFPNYSSELNVNALELDDSALYLCASSLGPPTLNTEAFFGQGTRLTVV.

Details on this clone: Since no conserved phenylalanine or tryptophan closes the CDR3, a read error is the likely cause. The limits of the CDR3 on the DNA are not certain, so only TCRdb's listed CDR3 is given. V usage is TRBV30 and J usage is TRBJ1-2; the table's D gene call, TRBD1, was not cross checked with the DNA. Germline lookup yields CDR1 GTSNPN and CDR2 SVGIG (reference sequence). The CDR3 totals 12 residues, both ends included. CDR3 loop: CAWSTLTGRTVL.

This rearrangement joins TRBV28 to TRBJ1-5; no clear D. From germline, CDR1 is MDHEN and CDR2 SYDVKM. V lost 2 bases, J lost 7 bases, and 3 bases lay in between. The CDR3 covers 11 residues. DNA for the CDR3: TGTGCCAGCAGTTTACAACAGCCCCAGCATTTT. It translates to CASSLQQPQHF.

As DNA, the CDR3 is TGTGCCAGCAGCCCGAAGGGGCAGATCGGATCACCCCTCCACTTT. It is translated as CASSPKGQIGSPLHF. This chain connects TRBV5-4 to TRBJ1-6; maybe TRBD1 (5 bases). Per germline, CDR1 SGHNT and CDR2 YYREEE (reference sequence). V shed 4 bases and J shed 10 bases, with 18 bases lying between them. This CDR3 is built from 15 residues.

The chain carries TRBV30 and TRBJ1-1, with D unclear. CDR3 length: 12 amino acids. V shed 5 bases and J shed 1 base, with 8 bases lying between them. The V gene's germline CDR1 is GTSNPN and CDR2 SVGIG (reference sequence). This chain's CDR3 is CAWGEGNTEAFF. In DNA form, the CDR3 reads TGTGCCTGGGGTGAGGGGAACACTGAAGCTTTCTTT. The whole variable domain, filled in from reference TRBV30 and TRBJ1-1, reads SQTIHQWPATLVQPVGSPLSLECTVEGTSNPNLYWYRQAAGRGLQLLFYSVGIGQISSEVPQNLSASRPQDRQFILSSKKLLLSDSGFYLCAWGEGNTEAFFGQGTRLTVV.

The gene calls are TRBV10-1 and TRBJ1-2; D gene ambiguous. Germline CDR1 and CDR2: WNHNN and SYGVQD (reference sequence). The CDR3 spans 13 residues. Between the trimmed V and J ends, which lost 0 bases and 5 bases, there was a span of 7 bases. In DNA, the CDR3 is TGCGCCAGCAGTGAGTCTGGCGGTTATGGCTACACCTTC. Translating it yields CASSESGGYGYTF.